The TCR beta chain described here comes from a study of post-analysis software for immune sequencing data. Points from the study as a whole: A few TRBV segments were significantly more frequent in patients than in controls. TRBV5-6, TRBV5-1 and TRBV20-1 were among these segments. When compared against controls, multiple sclerosis patients showed significantly lower normalized Chao1 diversity.

V was shortened by 4 bases and J by 1 base, with 11 bases between the two germline ends. Per the germline V gene, CDR1 is DFQATT and CDR2 is SNEGSKA (reference sequence). CDR3 length: 14 amino acids. This clonotype has more than one count but fewer than ten. Its antigen is still unknown. Prepared TCR beta cDNA libraries contained unique molecular identifiers. A single record per CDR3 protein comes from TCRdb applying MiXCR to the PCR reads. The repertoire holds about 770,000 distinct CDR3 sequences, around 45% seen once, with roughly 5.2% in the top ten. The source of this sequence is a girl aged 5 to 17 with multiple sclerosis. The source material was blood. The chain combines TRBV20-1 with TRBJ2-1; no firm D call. The CDR3 region is CSAISAGSYNEQFF. As DNA, the CDR3 is TGCAGTGCTATTTCGGCAGGTTCCTACAATGAGCAGTTCTTC.